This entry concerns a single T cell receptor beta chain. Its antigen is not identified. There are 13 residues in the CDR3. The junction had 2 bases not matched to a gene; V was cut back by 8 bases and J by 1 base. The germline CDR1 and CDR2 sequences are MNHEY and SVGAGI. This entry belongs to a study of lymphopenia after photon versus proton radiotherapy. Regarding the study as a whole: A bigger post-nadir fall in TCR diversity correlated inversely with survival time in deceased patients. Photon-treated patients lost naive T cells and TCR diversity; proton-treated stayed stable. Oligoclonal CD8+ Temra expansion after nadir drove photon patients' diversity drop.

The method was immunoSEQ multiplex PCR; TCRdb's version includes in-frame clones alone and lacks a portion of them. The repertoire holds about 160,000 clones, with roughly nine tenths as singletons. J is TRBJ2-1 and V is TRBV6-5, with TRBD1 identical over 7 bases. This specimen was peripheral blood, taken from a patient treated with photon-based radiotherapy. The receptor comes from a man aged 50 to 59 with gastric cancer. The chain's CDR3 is CASQGDSYNEQFF. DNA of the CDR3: TGTGCCAGCCAGGGGGATTCCTACAATGAGCAGTTCTTC.